The present TCR beta chain was sequenced within a study of graft-versus-host responses after intestinal transplantation. Overall study: The transplants performed in recipients were multivisceral, liver-intestinal, or isolated intestinal.

Regarding this clone: Its antigen is as yet unknown.

V trimming: 0 bases; J trimming: 9 bases; junction bases outside the gene matches: 5. The CDR3 totals 14 residues. Germline V CDR1 and CDR2: SGDLS, YYNGEE. The table came from immunoSEQ multiplex PCR; TCRdb's copy has only in-frame clones and leaves some out. This sample carries more than 90,000 clones, approximately 94% of them seen once, and the ten largest clones take approximately 0.22%. The sequencing used unstimulated CD4+ T cells sorted from spleen or lymph node cells, collected before transplant. The clonotype comes from a human donor who was the organ donor for an intestinal transplant. The V and J genes are TRBV9 and TRBJ2-1; TRBD2 matches 8 bases. The CDR3 DNA sequence: TGTGCCAGCAGCGTAGCTAGTCTAGCGGGTGAGCAGTTCTTC. Its translation: CASSVASLAGEQFF.